This entry features one TCR beta chain sequence. These data belong to a study of stem cell transplantation in POMP-related autoinflammatory disease. Looked up from germline, CDR1 is MNHEY and CDR2 is SVGAGI. The CDR3 has 15 amino acids. The germline V and J ends were trimmed by 5 bases and 0 bases, with 12 bases remaining between them. The assay was immunoSEQ multiplex PCR, and TCRdb's table has in-frame clones only and misses some. Of approximately 2,100 clones listed, 70% to 90% are singletons. The sample consisted of Tregs from PBMCs, taken before stem cell transplantation. The gene calls are TRBV6-5 and TRBJ2-3, with D possibly matching TRBD2 (5 bases). This sequence originates from a human donor with POMP-related autoinflammation and immune dysregulation (PRAID). The CDR3 DNA reads as TGTGCCAGCAGTCGACCTAGCACTAGCACAGATACGCAGTATTTT. Encoded protein: CASSRPSTSTDTQYF.